The rows below give T cell receptor beta chains drawn from one sample of a study of cytomegalovirus exposure and HLA in healthy donors. Method: immunoSEQ multiplex PCR; TCRdb's copy keeps in-frame clones and lacks some. Its listing shows about 140,000 clones. Sequences were obtained from PBMCs. All receptors come from a woman under 30 in good health and CMV-seronegative. The CDR3 runs from the conserved cysteine through the conserved F or W. The D gene is left open where the match is weak.

j_gene	d_gene	v_gene	CDR3nt	CDR3aa
TRBJ2-5	NA	TRBV9	TGTGCCAGCAGCGTAGGGCCCACTAGTGAGGAGACCCAGTACTTC	CASSVGPTSEETQYF
TRBJ2-6	NA	TRBV10-1	TGCGCCAGCAGTGAGTCCCGAGGTGGGGCCAACGTCCTGACTTTC	CASSESRGGANVLTF
TRBJ2-1	TRBD2	TRBV13	TGTGCCAGCAGCATGACTAGCGGGAGGCAGTTCTTC	CASSMTSGRQFF
TRBJ1-1	NA	TRBV2	TGTGCCAGCAATCTACACGGGAAAGCTTTCTTT	CASNLHGKAFF
TRBJ1-1	TRBD1	TRBV28	TGTGCCAGCATTGAACAGGGGACTGAAGCTTTCTTT	CASIEQGTEAFF
TRBJ1-1	NA	TRBV18	TGTGCCAGCTCACAGGGGATGAGCACTGAAGCTTTCTTT	CASSQGMSTEAFF
TRBJ2-1	TRBD2	TRBV6-5	TGTGCCAGCAGAGCCGGACTAGCGGGAGGAGAGCAGTTCTTC	CASRAGLAGGEQFF
TRBJ2-5	TRBD2	TRBV9	TGTGCCAGCAGCGTAGTAACTAGCGGGAGGGAGACCCAGTACTTC	CASSVVTSGRETQYF
TRBJ2-4	TRBD2	TRBV19	TGTGCCAGTAGTATCCGACTAGCGGGGAACGGTGGAGCCAAAAACATTCAGTACTTC	CASSIRLAGNGGAKNIQYF
TRBJ1-2	NA	TRBV6-5	TGTGCCAGCAGGCGAGAGACAGCTAACTATGGCTACACCTTC	CASRRETANYGYTF
TRBJ1-1	NA	TRBV9	TGTGCCAGCAGCGCGAGAGTGAACACTGAAGCTTTCTTT	CASSARVNTEAFF
TRBJ2-3	TRBD2	TRBV11-2	TGTGCCAGCAGCTTAGATAGCGGCGGGAGGACAGATACGCAGTATTTT	CASSLDSGGRTDTQYF
TRBJ1-2	NA	TRBV28	TGTGCCAGCAGTTTAGCGGACTATGGCTACACCTTC	CASSLADYGYTF
TRBJ2-7	TRBD2	TRBV14	TGTGCCAGCAGCCATGGGACTAGCGGGAGCCGGAACTACGAGCAGTACTTC	CASSHGTSGSRNYEQYF
TRBJ2-5	TRBD2	TRBV30	TGTGCCTTCCTAGCGGGTCAGGGAAAGACCCAGTACTTC	CAFLAGQGKTQYF
TRBJ1-5	TRBD1	TRBV7-3	TGTGCCAGCAGCCAAACAGGGGCCAGCAATCAGCCCCAGCATTTT	CASSQTGASNQPQHF
TRBJ1-2	NA	TRBV29-1	TGCAGCGTTGTGGGGCATAGGAACCCTTATGGCTACACCTTC	CSVVGHRNPYGYTF
TRBJ2-1	NA	TRBV2	TGTGCCAGCAGCTCGGACAATGAGCAGTTCTTC	CASSSDNEQFF
TRBJ2-3	NA	TRBV5-1	TGCGCCAGCAGCTTGCCCGGGAGCACAGATACGCAGTATTTT	CASSLPGSTDTQYF
TRBJ2-3	NA	TRBV5-5	TGTGCCAGCAGCTTGAGAGCGGGGTTTGCGGGGGCTAGCACAGATACGCAGTATTTT	CASSLRAGFAGASTDTQYF
TRBJ2-5	NA	TRBV9	TGTGCCAGCAGTCCAAGCCGTCAAGCAATCGAGACCCAGTACTTC	CASSPSRQAIETQYF
TRBJ2-1	NA	TRBV5-6	TGTGCCAGCAGCTCTCAGGGTAGCAGATACTCCTACAATGAGCAGTTCTTC	CASSSQGSRYSYNEQFF
TRBJ2-1	TRBD1	TRBV7-9	TGTGCCAGCAGCTTAGGGGACAGGGCCAGGAATGAGCAGTTCTTC	CASSLGDRARNEQFF
TRBJ2-2	NA	TRBV4-1	TGCGCCAGCAGCCAAAATGGCGGGATCAACACCGGGGAGCTGTTTTTT	CASSQNGGINTGELFF
TRBJ1-2	TRBD1	TRBV4-1	TGCGCCAGCAGCCAGGGGACAGCCTATGGCTACACCTTC	CASSQGTAYGYTF
TRBJ1-2	NA	TRBV13	TGTGCCAGCAGCTTTGGGCAGGGTGCCTATGGCTACACCTTC	CASSFGQGAYGYTF
TRBJ1-5	NA	TRBV2	TGTGCCAGCACTTTGGACAATAGCAATCAGCCCCAGCATTTT	CASTLDNSNQPQHF